The clone carrying this T cell receptor beta chain was seen at least ten times. Its antigen is undetermined. One end of the junction varies from germline; a read error may be responsible. This record belongs to a study of Graves' ophthalmopathy and Graves' hyperthyroidism. Study-wide results and caveats: The model's prediction of ophthalmopathy progression had approximately 71% sensitivity and around 72% specificity.

Serum thyroxine and TRAb, along with clinical symptoms, thyroid ultrasound and orbital computed tomography, were what diagnosis relied on. This CDR3 region has 15 residues. CDR1 is SSHAT, CDR2 FNYEAQ, per germline (reference sequence). Amplification of TCR beta CDR3 regions used RNA transcripts. RT-PCR in the first round used HTBI primers; a second-round multiplex PCR followed. TCRdb re-analysed the multiplex PCR reads in MiXCR, keeping a single row per CDR3 protein. The data show around 660,000 distinct CDR3 sequences, with about two fifths seen just once and around 3.3% held by the top ten. Sequencing used peripheral blood. This clonotype originated in an adult man with Graves' ophthalmopathy. V and J are TRBV7-7 and TRBJ2-2, with D possibly TRBD2 on 5 matching bases. This chain's CDR3 is CASSGWAANTGELFF. CDR3 DNA: TGTGCTAGCAGCGGCTGGGCAGCGAACACCGGGGAGCTGTTTTTT.